The present T cell receptor beta chain was sequenced within a study of blood T cell repertoires in COVID-19. Original processing notes: The authors estimated nucleated cell counts from reference gene primer amplification. Generated by immunoSEQ multiplex PCR, the TCRdb table keeps only in-frame clones and is missing some. V, J and clone size are taken as reported in that table, and D and trimming were inferred from the DNA itself. The sample has 70,000 to 85,000 clones, 86% seen once. This CDR3 spans 18 amino acids. Losses at the gene ends were 1 base for V and 1 base for J; bases not matched to a gene: 9. CDR1 is SGDLS, CDR2 YYNGEE, per germline.

The source is a woman aged 60-70 years with acute or convalescent COVID-19. This chain connects TRBV9 to TRBJ2-7; 12 bases are shared with TRBD2. The sequenced material came from peripheral blood. Written as DNA, the CDR3 is TGTGCCAGCAGCGTATCGGCTAGCGGGGGGGCGGGATCCTACGAGCAGTACTTC. This codes for CASSVSASGGAGSYEQYF.